The present T cell receptor (beta chain) was sequenced within a study of T cells in Graves' hyperthyroidism and ophthalmopathy. CDR1 is DFQATT, CDR2 SNEGSKA, per germline (reference sequence). The V gene lost 6 bases and the J gene lost 3 bases, with 10 bases spanning the gap. CDR3 size: 12 residues. There were TCR beta CDR3 regions amplified from RNA transcripts. Using the HTBI primer set, a first-round RT-PCR was run on the TCR CDR3. TCRdb reprocessed the multiplex PCR reads with MiXCR, giving one entry per CDR3 protein. The table records around 600,000 distinct CDR3 sequences, about 14% of them present only once. This clonotype has at least ten counts.

The chain joins TRBV20-1 to TRBJ2-3; D gene uncertain. Sequenced sample: blood. The source of this sequence is a woman aged 45-65 years with Graves' ophthalmopathy. CDR3 bases: TGCAGTGCCTCTAAAAGGACAGATACGCAGTATTTT. Amino acid sequence: CSASKRTDTQYF.